This TCR beta chain was captured in a study of blood T cell repertoires in COVID-19. Study-level background: Researchers got acute and convalescent COVID-19 samples from the United States, Italy and Spain. In each case, the material was cDNA or gDNA derived from T cells, B-cell-depleted T cells, or PBMCs.

Deletions cut 7 bases from V and 3 bases from J, with 19 bases between. The CDR3 totals 16 residues. Per the germline V gene, CDR1 is MGHRA and CDR2 is YSYEKL. Original processing methods: Using reference gene primer amplification, nucleated cell counts were estimated. Clones were sequenced by immunoSEQ multiplex PCR, and TCRdb holds only the in-frame ones, with some missing. D and trimming come from the DNA, and the V and J calls and clone size come from that table. The sample includes roughly 200,000 clones, approximately 86% of them seen just once. V usage is TRBV4-1 and J usage is TRBJ1-3; tentatively, D is TRBD1 (6 bases). Material for sequencing was peripheral blood. The clonotype comes from a man younger than 30 with active or convalescent COVID-19. The CDR3 protein is CASTEKPGDGGNTIYF. The CDR3 DNA reads TGCGCCAGCACCGAAAAACCAGGGGATGGTGGAAACACCATATATTTT.